This entry lists 25 T cell receptor beta chains sequenced from one sample in a study of T cell responses to AZD1222 COVID-19 vaccine. Assay: immunoSEQ multiplex PCR; the TCRdb copy retains only in-frame clones and omits some. The table lists more than 100,000 clones, 91% of them singletons. Sequencing was performed on peripheral blood, taken on day 0 of AZD1222 vaccination. The receptor set was obtained from an adult in good health.

The rearrangement uses TRBV7-3 and TRBJ1-6, with D perhaps TRBD1 (5 bases). CDR3 length: 14 residues. Trimming removed 4 bases at V and 7 bases at J, with 11 bases between. Germline CDR1 is SGHTA and CDR2 is FQGTGA. The CDR3 reads CASSSQSGNSPLHF. The CDR3 DNA follows: TGTGCCAGCAGCTCCCAGTCAGGGAATTCACCCCTCCACTTT.

The chain combines TRBV18 with TRBJ2-7, with D tentatively TRBD1 (6 bases). The V and J ends lost 2 bases and 0 bases respectively, with 17 bases between them. The CDR3 is made up of 17 amino acids. The germline CDR1 and CDR2 sequences are KGHSH and LQKENI. In DNA, the CDR3 is TGTGCCAGCTCACCATTGACCCAGGGGAGCCACTCCTACGAGCAGTACTTC. This translates into CASSPLTQGSHSYEQYF.

The chain combines TRBV30 with TRBJ1-6; a weak D match, TRBD1 (6 bases). Germline V gene lookup returns CDR1 GTSNPN and CDR2 SVGIG (reference sequence). This CDR3 has 13 amino acids. In DNA form, the CDR3 reads TGTGCGAACCAGGGCCTCGGGGGCTCACCCCTCCACTTT. This translates into CANQGLGGSPLHF.

On this clone itself: Compared with germline, one end of the junction differs, possibly owing to a read error. CDR3 in amino acids: CASSYGTRLRGRKF. For the CDR3, the DNA is TGTGCCAGCAGTTACGGAACGCGTCTAAGAGGGAGAAAGTTC. The V and J genes are TRBV6-2 or TRBV6-3 and TRBJ1-2, with D uncertain. This CDR3 has 14 amino acids. Germline V gives CDR1 MNHEY, CDR2 SVGEGT.

V gene TRBV19 combines with J gene TRBJ1-1; the match to TRBD1 covers 12 bases. The CDR3 extends over 15 amino acids. V gave up 8 bases and J gave up 11 bases; unmatched junction bases: 15. Germline CDR1 LNHDA, CDR2 SQIVND (reference sequence). The CDR3 sequence: CASSEWGTGGRQAFF. CDR3 bases: TGTGCCAGTTCGGAATGGGGGACAGGGGGCCGGCAGGCTTTCTTT.

This chain joins TRBV4-1 and TRBJ2-7; the match to TRBD1 covers 9 bases. V was clipped by 3 bases and J by 5 bases; unmatched bases: 5. The CDR3 totals 14 residues. The germline gives CDR1 MGHRA, CDR2 YSYEKL. DNA of the CDR3: TGCGCCAGCAGCCACTCCGGGACAGGGAACGAGCAGTACTTC. Translation gives CASSHSGTGNEQYF.

V is TRBV10-3 and J is TRBJ2-5; D uncertain. V was shortened by 2 bases and J by 2 bases, with 9 bases between the two germline ends. The CDR3 is made up of 14 amino acids. The germline gives CDR1 ENHRY, CDR2 SYGVKD. This chain's CDR3 is CAISEDRGQETQYF. CDR3 nucleotide sequence: TGTGCCATCAGTGAGGATCGTGGACAAGAGACCCAGTACTTC.

This sequence joins TRBV28 and TRBJ1-5, with TRBD1 identical over 9 bases. J was trimmed by 6 bases and V by 6 bases; bases with no gene match: 9. The CDR3 consists of 15 residues. Germline V CDR1 and CDR2: MDHEN, SYDVKM. The CDR3 DNA sequence: TGTGCCAGCAGCCGATTGGGACAGGGCCTTCAGCCCCAGCATTTT. Translating gives CASSRLGQGLQPQHF. The full variable domain, completed using reference TRBV28 and TRBJ1-5, is DVKVTQSSRYLVKRTGEKVFLECVQDMDHENMFWYRQDPGLGLRLIYFSYDVKMKEKGDIPEGYSVSREKKERFSLILESASTNQTSMYLCASSRLGQGLQPQHFGDGTRLSIL.

The chain couples TRBV28 to TRBJ2-7, with TRBD1 matching over 7 bases. Germline CDR1 and CDR2: MDHEN and SYDVKM. V lost 4 bases, J lost 4 bases, and 10 bases stayed unmatched. The CDR3 consists of 15 residues. CDR3 in DNA: TGTGCCAGCAGTTCCGCACAGGGGTCGTATTACGAGCAGTACTTC. The encoded protein is CASSSAQGSYYEQYF.

This clone was detected only once. V is TRBV7-8 and J is TRBJ1-1, with D possibly matching TRBD1 (5 bases). V was clipped by 5 bases and J by 4 bases, with 17 bases between them. This CDR3 spans 15 amino acids. From germline, CDR1 is SGHVS and CDR2 FQNEAQ. The DNA for the CDR3 is TGTGCCAGCAGCACCAGGTCCGGGACCCCCACTGAAGCTTTCTTT. Protein: CASSTRSGTPTEAFF.

The V gene is TRBV7-2, the J gene TRBJ2-3; 9 bases match TRBD1. The V gene's germline CDR1 is SGHTA and CDR2 FQGNSA. The CDR3 sequence is 19 residues long. V trimming: 2 bases; J trimming: 4 bases; junction bases outside the gene matches: 16. CDR3 region: CASSLLPGTGIRSSDTQYF. The DNA of the CDR3 is TGTGCCAGCAGCTTACTCCCCGGGACAGGGATTCGGAGCTCAGATACGCAGTATTTT.

This clone was detected once. V is TRBV19 and J is TRBJ2-7, with 12 bases fitting TRBD1. Trimming took 5 bases from V and 5 from J; bases not matched to a gene: 7. CDR3 length: 15 residues. Germline assignment: CDR1 LNHDA and CDR2 SQIVND (reference sequence). In DNA form, the CDR3 reads TGTGCCAGTAGTTCGGCCGGGACAGGGGGCAACGAGCAGTACTTC. Its protein is CASSSAGTGGNEQYF. The variable domain in full, completed from reference TRBV19 and TRBJ2-7, reads DGGITQSPKYLFRKEGQNVTLSCEQNLNHDAMYWYRQDPGQGLRLIYYSQIVNDFQKGDIAEGYSVSREKKESFPLTVTSAQKNPTAFYLCASSSAGTGGNEQYFGPGTRLTVT.

The chain carries TRBV6-5 and TRBJ1-3, with a possible D match to TRBD1 (5 bases). Between the trimmed V and J ends, which lost 6 bases and 2 bases, there was a span of 14 bases. CDR3 length: 15 amino acids. CDR1 MNHEY and CDR2 SVGAGI come from the germline V gene. CDR3 amino acids: CASSAEGKTGNTIYF. The CDR3 region has the DNA TGTGCCAGCAGCGCGGAGGGGAAAACTGGAAACACCATATATTTT.

The chain couples TRBV9 to TRBJ1-2, with 8 nucleotides matching TRBD1. The CDR3 contains 16 residues. Germline V gives CDR1 SGDLS, CDR2 YYNGEE. J was trimmed by 7 bases and V by 3 bases; bases with no gene match: 14. The CDR3 nucleotides are TGTGCCAGCAGCGGCCGCAGGGGGCCTAAAATGGGTGGCTACACCTTC. Translating gives CASSGRRGPKMGGYTF.

This rearrangement joins TRBV4-3 to TRBJ2-1, with D perhaps TRBD1 (6 bases). Germline values: CDR1 LGHNA, CDR2 YSLEER. The CDR3 runs to 16 residues. V was trimmed by 1 base and J by 6 bases, leaving 16 bases between them. Here the CDR3 DNA reads TGCGCCAGCAGCCAAGGCATGGGGGCGCCGAGCAATGAGCAGTTCTTC. It translates to CASSQGMGAPSNEQFF.

This rearrangement joins TRBV13 to TRBJ1-1, with TRBD1 matching over 9 bases. After removal of 4 bases from V and 6 bases from J, the junction contained 0 bases not matched to a gene. The germline CDR1 and CDR2 sequences are PRHDT and FYEKMQ (reference sequence). This CDR3 region has 12 residues. CDR3 bases: TGTGCCAGCAGCTGGACAGGGGCTGAAGCTTTCTTT. It is translated as CASSWTGAEAFF.

CDR3 sequence (DNA): TGTGCCAGCAGCTTAGTGGCGGGTAGCTATGGCTACACCTTC. Translated, it gives CASSLVAGSYGYTF. The genes are TRBV7-9 and TRBJ1-2; no firm D call. V was shortened by 1 base and J by 4 bases, with 10 bases between the two germline ends. This CDR3 is 14 amino acids long. Germline CDR1 is SEHNR and CDR2 is FQNEAQ (reference sequence).

This chain connects TRBV5-1 to TRBJ2-3; D remains unclear. This CDR3 is 12 amino acids long. With 0 bases removed from V and 3 bases from J, the gap between germline ends came to 2 bases. Looked up from germline, CDR1 is SGHRS and CDR2 is YFSETQ. The CDR3 region is CASSLETDTQYF. CDR3 nucleotide sequence: TGCGCCAGCAGCTTGGAGACAGATACGCAGTATTTT.

The chain links TRBV11-2 to TRBJ1-4; D is perhaps TRBD1 (5 bases). V was clipped by 2 bases and J by 7 bases, with 11 bases between them. The CDR3 runs 14 residues. Looked up from germline, CDR1 is SGHAT and CDR2 is FQNNGV. The CDR3 bases are TGTGCCAGCAGCTTAAATGAGGGACCTGAAAAACTGTTTTTT. It yields the protein CASSLNEGPEKLFF.

V gene TRBV4-1 combines with J gene TRBJ1-2, with 8 bases identical to TRBD1. Trimming took 5 bases from V and 5 from J; bases not matched to a gene: 7. The CDR3 is made up of 14 amino acids. CDR1 and CDR2 (germline): MGHRA, YSYEKL. CDR3 sequence (DNA): TGCGCCAGCAGCGAAATCGGGACAGGATATGGCTACACCTTC. Residues: CASSEIGTGYGYTF.

The chain couples TRBV28 to TRBJ1-4; 7 bases align to TRBD1. Germline V gene data show CDR1 as MDHEN and CDR2 as SYDVKM. This CDR3 has 18 residues. V gave up 10 bases and J gave up 4 bases; unmatched junction bases: 21. CDR3 protein: CAKTDRAVLTLLNEKLFF. The DNA for the CDR3 is TGTGCCAAAACAGACAGGGCCGTCCTAACCCTCCTTAATGAAAAACTGTTTTTT.

V and J are TRBV6-5 and TRBJ1-2, with TRBD1 matching over 10 bases. The CDR3 is 13 residues long. Germline V gene lookup returns CDR1 MNHEY and CDR2 SVGAGI. The ends lost 6 bases at V and 6 bases at J; junction bases unmatched: 4. The CDR3 sequence is CASSMDRGDGYTF. The CDR3 DNA reads TGTGCCAGCAGCATGGACAGGGGGGATGGCTACACCTTC.

CDR3 nucleotide sequence: TGTGCCAGCAGTTACCCCCCTAGGGGGAGCCCCAGGCATGAGCAGTTCTTC. Translating gives CASSYPPRGSPRHEQFF. The chain couples TRBV6-2 or TRBV6-3 to TRBJ2-1; TRBD1 might be the D (6 bases). Looked up from germline, CDR1 is MNHEY and CDR2 is SVGEGT. The V end was cut by 2 bases, the J end by 8 bases, with 22 bases between. The CDR3 has 17 amino acids.

The chain couples TRBV19 to TRBJ1-4; 7 positions match TRBD1. The CDR3 runs to 15 residues. The J segment lost 5 bases and the V segment lost 5 bases, leaving 8 bases of the junction unmatched. Germline V gene lookup returns CDR1 LNHDA and CDR2 SQIVND (reference sequence). CDR3 DNA sequence: TGTGCCAGTAGTGGACCGGGACAGTTGAATGAAAAACTGTTTTTT. Amino acid sequence: CASSGPGQLNEKLFF. Full variable domain (rest looked up from reference TRBV19 and TRBJ1-4): DGGITQSPKYLFRKEGQNVTLSCEQNLNHDAMYWYRQDPGQGLRLIYYSQIVNDFQKGDIAEGYSVSREKKESFPLTVTSAQKNPTAFYLCASSGPGQLNEKLFFGSGTQLSVL.

This chain uses TRBV5-1 with TRBJ1-5; 7 nucleotides align to TRBD1. The J segment lost 6 bases and the V segment lost 7 bases, leaving 7 bases of the junction unmatched. Germline V gives CDR1 SGHRS, CDR2 YFSETQ. The CDR3 totals 13 residues. The CDR3 region is CASSQGGGQPQHF. DNA of the CDR3: TGCGCCAGCTCCCAAGGGGGCGGTCAGCCCCAGCATTTT.